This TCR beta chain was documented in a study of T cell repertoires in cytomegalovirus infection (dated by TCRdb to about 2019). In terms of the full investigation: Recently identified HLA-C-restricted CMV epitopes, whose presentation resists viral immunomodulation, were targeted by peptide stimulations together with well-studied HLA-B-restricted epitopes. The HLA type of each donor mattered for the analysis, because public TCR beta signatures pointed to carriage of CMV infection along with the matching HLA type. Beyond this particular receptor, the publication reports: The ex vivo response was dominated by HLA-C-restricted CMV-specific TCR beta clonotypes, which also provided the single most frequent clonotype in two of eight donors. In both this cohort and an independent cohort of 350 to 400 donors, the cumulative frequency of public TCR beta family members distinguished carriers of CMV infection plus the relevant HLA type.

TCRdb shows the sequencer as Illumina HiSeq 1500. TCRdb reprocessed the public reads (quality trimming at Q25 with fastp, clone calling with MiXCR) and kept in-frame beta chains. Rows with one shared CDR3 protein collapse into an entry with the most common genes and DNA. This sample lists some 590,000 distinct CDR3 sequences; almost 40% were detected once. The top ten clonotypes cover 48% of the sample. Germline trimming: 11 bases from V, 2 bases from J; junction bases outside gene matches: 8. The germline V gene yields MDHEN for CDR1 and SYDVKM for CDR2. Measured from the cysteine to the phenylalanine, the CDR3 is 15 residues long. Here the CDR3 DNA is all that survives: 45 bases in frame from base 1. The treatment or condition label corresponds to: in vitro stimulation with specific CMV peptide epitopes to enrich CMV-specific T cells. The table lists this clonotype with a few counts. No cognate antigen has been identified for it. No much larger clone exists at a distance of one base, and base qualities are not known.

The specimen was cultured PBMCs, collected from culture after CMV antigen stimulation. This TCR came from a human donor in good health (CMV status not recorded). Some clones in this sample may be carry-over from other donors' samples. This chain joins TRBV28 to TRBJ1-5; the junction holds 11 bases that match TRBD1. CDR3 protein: CAGSRTGGGNQPQHF. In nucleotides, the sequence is TGTGCCGGTTCTAGGACAGGGGGCGGCAATCAGCCCCAGCATTTT.